This T cell receptor beta chain comes out of a study of blood T cell repertoires in COVID-19. On the study more broadly: T cells, B-cell-depleted T cells, or PBMCs supplied cDNA or gDNA.

Sequencing was performed with immunoSEQ multiplex PCR; in TCRdb, only in-frame clones are kept and a portion is missing. The sample records around 300,000 clones, around nine tenths being singletons. This clone was counted a single time. Germline-derived CDR1 and CDR2 are SQVTM and ANQGSEA. V was trimmed by 7 bases and J by 0 bases, leaving 10 bases between them. The CDR3 totals 13 residues. The sample was peripheral blood. This chain links TRBV29-1 with TRBJ2-4; unclear D gene. The source is a woman in her 70s with COVID-19, enrolled during active disease. The CDR3 reads CSARSLAKNIQYF. In nucleotides, the CDR3 is TGCAGCGCCCGTAGCCTAGCCAAAAACATTCAGTACTTC. The full variable domain, with the rest looked up from reference TRBV29-1 and TRBJ2-4, is SAVISQKPSRDICQRGTSLTIQCQVDSQVTMMFWYRQQPGQSLTLIATANQGSEATYESGFVIDKFPISRPNLTFSTLTVSNMSPEDSSIYLCSARSLAKNIQYFGAGTRLSVL.